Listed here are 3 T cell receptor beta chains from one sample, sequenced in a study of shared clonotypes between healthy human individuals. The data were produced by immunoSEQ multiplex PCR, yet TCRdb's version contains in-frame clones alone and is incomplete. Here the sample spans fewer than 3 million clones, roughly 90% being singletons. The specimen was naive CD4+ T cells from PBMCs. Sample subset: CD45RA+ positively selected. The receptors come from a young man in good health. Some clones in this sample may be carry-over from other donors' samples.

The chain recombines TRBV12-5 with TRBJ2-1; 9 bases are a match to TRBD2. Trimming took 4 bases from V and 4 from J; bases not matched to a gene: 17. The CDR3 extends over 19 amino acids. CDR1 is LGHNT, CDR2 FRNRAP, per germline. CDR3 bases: TGTGCTAGTGGTTGGGTCGCATCGACTAGCGGACAAACATACAATGAGCAGTTCTTC. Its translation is CASGWVASTSGQTYNEQFF.

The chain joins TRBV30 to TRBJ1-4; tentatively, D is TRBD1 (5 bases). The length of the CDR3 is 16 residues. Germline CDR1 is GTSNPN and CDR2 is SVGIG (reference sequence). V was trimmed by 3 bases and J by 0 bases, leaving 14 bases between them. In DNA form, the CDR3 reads TGTGCCTGGAGCCCATTGGGGGGAGCAACTAATGAAAAACTGTTTTTT. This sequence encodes CAWSPLGGATNEKLFF.

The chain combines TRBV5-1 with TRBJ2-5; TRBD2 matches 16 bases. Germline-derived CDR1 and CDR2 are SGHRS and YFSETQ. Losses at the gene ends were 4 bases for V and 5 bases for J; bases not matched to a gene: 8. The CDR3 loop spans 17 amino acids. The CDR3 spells CASSLGLAGGTLETQYF. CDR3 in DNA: TGCGCCAGCAGCCTGGGACTAGCGGGAGGGACGCTGGAGACCCAGTACTTC.